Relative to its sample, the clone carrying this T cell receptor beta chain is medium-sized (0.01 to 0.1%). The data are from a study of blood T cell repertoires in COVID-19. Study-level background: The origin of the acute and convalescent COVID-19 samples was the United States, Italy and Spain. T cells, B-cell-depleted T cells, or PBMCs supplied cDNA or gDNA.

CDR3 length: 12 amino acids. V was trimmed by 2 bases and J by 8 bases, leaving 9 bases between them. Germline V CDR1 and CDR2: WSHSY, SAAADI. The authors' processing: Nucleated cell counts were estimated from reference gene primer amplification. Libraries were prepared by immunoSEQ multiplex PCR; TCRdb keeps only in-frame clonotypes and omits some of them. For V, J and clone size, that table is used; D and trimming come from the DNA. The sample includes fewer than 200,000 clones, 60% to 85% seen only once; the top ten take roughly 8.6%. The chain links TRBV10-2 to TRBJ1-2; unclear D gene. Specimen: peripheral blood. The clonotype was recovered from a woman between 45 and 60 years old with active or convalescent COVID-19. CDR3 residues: CASSEPPGGYTF. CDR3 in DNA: TGCGCCAGCAGTGAGCCCCCGGGGGGCTACACCTTC.